The 30 T cell receptor beta chains reported below all come from one sample, sequenced in a study of blood T cell repertoires in COVID-19. Only in-frame clones appear in the TCRdb table, and some are missing; sequencing was by immunoSEQ multiplex PCR. The sample holds more than 200,000 clones; 83% are singletons and the top ten take about 2.3%. Source material: peripheral blood. All receptors derive from a woman aged 40-49 years with active or convalescent COVID-19.

This clone has only a few counts. V is TRBV7-8 and J is TRBJ1-6; 8 bases agree with TRBD1. After removal of 2 bases from V and 8 bases from J, the junction contained 5 bases not matched to a gene. Germline values: CDR1 SGHVS, CDR2 FQNEAQ. The CDR3 is 15 amino acids. The CDR3 protein is CASSLFQGAYSPLHF. The CDR3 DNA reads as TGTGCCAGCAGCTTATTTCAGGGGGCCTATTCACCCCTCCACTTT.

The V and J genes are TRBV4-3 and TRBJ2-3, with D unresolved. Deletions cut 3 bases from V and 0 bases from J, with 13 bases between. The germline gives CDR1 LGHNA, CDR2 YSLEER. The CDR3 runs 16 residues. The DNA of the CDR3 is TGCGCCAGCAGCCATAGAGTGCTAACTAGCACAGATACGCAGTATTTT. The encoded protein is CASSHRVLTSTDTQYF.

The V and J genes are TRBV9 and TRBJ2-7; weak D call: TRBD1 (5 bases). Germline assignment: CDR1 SGDLS and CDR2 YYNGEE. V lost 0 bases and J 3 bases, leaving 10 bases between the germline ends. This CDR3 region has 14 residues. This chain's CDR3 is CASSVVPGIYEQYF. The CDR3 DNA sequence: TGTGCCAGCAGCGTAGTACCAGGGATCTACGAGCAGTACTTC.

This chain links TRBV2 with TRBJ2-2, with D maybe TRBD1 (5 bases). CDR1 SNHLY and CDR2 FYNNEI come from the germline V gene. Deletions cut 6 bases from V and 1 base from J, with 6 bases between. The CDR3 is 13 residues long. CDR3 bases: TGTGCCAGCAGGACAGAGAACACCGGGGAGCTGTTTTTT. This gives the protein CASRTENTGELFF.

The chain employs TRBV19 and TRBJ2-7; D call uncertain. CDR3 length: 15 residues. V dropped 3 bases and J dropped 5 bases, with 17 bases sitting between them. Germline CDR1 is LNHDA and CDR2 is SQIVND (reference sequence). CDR3 bases: TGTGCCAGTAGTATCGACGCGCGCAGAGGTAACGAGCAGTACTTC. As protein: CASSIDARRGNEQYF. The complete variable domain, with remaining parts taken from reference TRBV19 and TRBJ2-7, reads DGGITQSPKYLFRKEGQNVTLSCEQNLNHDAMYWYRQDPGQGLRLIYYSQIVNDFQKGDIAEGYSVSREKKESFPLTVTSAQKNPTAFYLCASSIDARRGNEQYFGPGTRLTVT.

The chain joins TRBV11-3 to TRBJ1-4; 9 bases are shared with TRBD1. Germline V gene sequence: CDR1 SGHNT, CDR2 YENEEA. The CDR3 runs to 16 residues. V lost 6 bases, J lost 0 bases, and 5 bases stayed unmatched. CDR3 DNA sequence: TGTGCCAGCAGGGACAGGGGTCCCGCAACTAATGAAAAACTGTTTTTT. This gives the protein CASRDRGPATNEKLFF.

CDR3 in amino acids: CASSRTAGELFF. In DNA form, the CDR3 reads TGTGCCAGCAGCAGGACAGCCGGGGAGCTGTTTTTT. The chain combines TRBV5-4 with TRBJ2-2; TRBD1 is a possible D gene (6 bases). V lost 4 bases and J 6 bases, leaving 7 bases between the germline ends. The CDR3 is 12 residues long. Germline lookup yields CDR1 SGHNT and CDR2 YYREEE (reference sequence).

The chain uses TRBV15 and TRBJ1-3; D not certain. Trimming removed 0 bases at V and 0 bases at J, with 9 bases between. Germline V gives CDR1 LNHNV, CDR2 YYDKDF (reference sequence). There are 16 residues in the CDR3. CDR3 coding DNA: TGTGCCACCAGCAGAGATTGGGCGCTCTCTGGAAACACCATATATTTT. Translation: CATSRDWALSGNTIYF.

The chain links TRBV7-3 to TRBJ2-3; 8 nucleotides align to TRBD2. V lost 5 bases, J lost 5 bases, and 21 bases stayed unmatched. CDR1 SGHTA and CDR2 FQGTGA come from the germline V gene. The CDR3 is 19 amino acids. The CDR3 protein is CASSPNPPYGSGDKDTQYF. The CDR3 coding sequence is TGTGCCAGCAGCCCCAACCCCCCCTACGGTAGCGGGGATAAAGATACGCAGTATTTT.

The chain recombines TRBV2 with TRBJ1-6; D not resolved. The V end was cut by 8 bases, the J end by 6 bases, with 11 bases between. Per germline, CDR1 SNHLY and CDR2 FYNNEI. This CDR3 has 13 residues. CDR3 protein: CASLLLINSPLHF. In DNA form, the CDR3 reads TGTGCCAGCTTACTCCTGATTAATTCACCCCTCCACTTT.

This clone has a handful of counts. This rearrangement joins TRBV19 to TRBJ2-5; D unresolved. V was clipped by 1 base and J by 5 bases, with 17 bases between them. Germline values: CDR1 LNHDA, CDR2 SQIVND (reference sequence). This CDR3 is 16 amino acids long. CDR3 nucleotide sequence: TGTGCCAGTAGTATAGCTGGCAGAGGAGCTCAGGAGACCCAGTACTTC. Amino acids: CASSIAGRGAQETQYF.

The chain combines TRBV12-2 with TRBJ2-1; the table's TRBD2 call for D was not verified on the DNA. TRBV12-2 is assigned pseudogene status. The CDR3 is 19 amino acids. CDR3 bases: TGTGCAAGTCGCCTCCAGACCGCCTATAGCCTAGCGGGAGGGAGTGAGCAGTTCTTC. Translation: CASRLQTAYSLAGGSEQFF.

The chain carries TRBV20-1 and TRBJ2-3; 8 bases line up with TRBD1. Trimming took 3 bases from V and 4 from J; bases not matched to a gene: 9. This CDR3 has 15 amino acids. Germline CDR1 is DFQATT and CDR2 is SNEGSKA (reference sequence). The CDR3 loop reads CSASHLGQGADTQYF. DNA for the CDR3: TGCAGTGCTAGTCATCTAGGACAGGGAGCAGATACGCAGTATTTT.

V gene TRBV18 combines with J gene TRBJ2-1; tentative D call: TRBD1 (6 bases). Germline CDR1 reads KGHSH; CDR2 reads LQKENI. The CDR3 loop spans 15 amino acids. The V and J ends lost 2 bases and 4 bases respectively, with 12 bases between them. In DNA, the CDR3 is TGTGCCAGCTCACCAAGCACAGGGTCTTACAATGAGCAGTTCTTC. Translating it yields CASSPSTGSYNEQFF.

The chain employs TRBV5-8 and TRBJ2-7; 7 nucleotides align to TRBD1. This CDR3 has 15 amino acids. CDR1 is SGHTS, CDR2 YDEGEE, per germline. V lost 2 bases to trimming and J lost 2 bases; unmatched junction nucleotides: 7. This chain's CDR3 is CASSLEQGLAYEQYF. The CDR3 nucleotides are TGTGCCAGCAGCTTAGAACAGGGGCTCGCCTACGAGCAGTACTTC.

CDR3 residues: CASSYSLRQGAGETQYF. CDR3 in DNA: TGTGCCAGCAGTTATTCCCTACGACAGGGGGCAGGGGAGACCCAGTACTTC. The rearrangement uses TRBV6-2 or TRBV6-3 and TRBJ2-5, with TRBD1 matching over 10 bases. The CDR3 has 17 residues. Per the germline V gene, CDR1 is MNHEY and CDR2 is SVGEGT. The junction had 12 bases not matched to a gene; V was cut back by 3 bases and J by 5 bases.

The chain combines TRBV7-9 with TRBJ1-3, with D possibly being TRBD1 (6 bases). The CDR3 is 17 amino acids. With 5 bases removed from V and 0 bases from J, the gap between germline ends came to 17 bases. Germline CDR1 and CDR2: SEHNR and FQNEAQ (reference sequence). The CDR3 DNA sequence: TGTGCCAGCAGCCGCCCCCTGACAGGCAGCTCTGGAAACACCATATATTTT. It yields the protein CASSRPLTGSSGNTIYF.

The V gene is TRBV29-1, the J gene TRBJ1-6, with D perhaps TRBD1 (6 bases). This CDR3 is built from 14 residues. V was trimmed by 6 bases and J by 3 bases, leaving 12 bases between them. Per the germline V gene, CDR1 is SQVTM and CDR2 is ANQGSEA. The CDR3 region has the DNA TGCAGCGTGAGGACAGAAAACTATAATTCACCCCTCCACTTT. It encodes CSVRTENYNSPLHF.

The V and J genes are TRBV4-1 and TRBJ1-3; no clear D. The CDR3 consists of 17 residues. Germline assignment: CDR1 MGHRA and CDR2 YSYEKL. Between the trimmed V and J ends, which lost 0 bases and 4 bases, there was a span of 16 bases. CDR3 in DNA: TGCGCCAGCAGCCAAGATGATCGAGGTGGTTGGGGAAACACCATATATTTT. It codes for CASSQDDRGGWGNTIYF.

This chain connects TRBV28 to TRBJ2-5, with 13 bases lining up with TRBD2. With 4 bases clipped from V and 4 bases from J, the junction kept 6 bases outside the gene matches. Germline assignment: CDR1 MDHEN and CDR2 SYDVKM. The CDR3 length is 16 residues. The CDR3 sequence is CASSSGLAGVGETQYF. The CDR3 bases are TGTGCCAGCAGTTCAGGACTAGCGGGAGTCGGAGAGACCCAGTACTTC.

The chain uses TRBV28 and TRBJ2-3; 11 bases are shared with TRBD2. The CDR3 is 14 residues long. The V segment lost 7 bases and the J segment 3 bases; nucleotides outside the gene matches: 3. Germline CDR1 is MDHEN and CDR2 is SYDVKM. The CDR3 here is CASKLAGGTDTQYF. As DNA, the CDR3 is TGTGCCAGCAAGCTAGCGGGGGGAACAGATACGCAGTATTTT. The full variable domain, in which reference TRBV28 and TRBJ2-3 provide the parts outside the CDR3, is DVKVTQSSRYLVKRTGEKVFLECVQDMDHENMFWYRQDPGLGLRLIYFSYDVKMKEKGDIPEGYSVSREKKERFSLILESASTNQTSMYLCASKLAGGTDTQYFGPGTRLTVL.

The chain carries TRBV11-3 and TRBJ1-4; 7 positions agree with TRBD1. Trimming removed 5 bases from V and 7 bases from J; junction bases left unmatched: 10. The CDR3 extends over 15 amino acids. Per germline, CDR1 SGHNT and CDR2 YENEEA. CDR3 nucleotide sequence: TGTGCCAGCAGCCGAAAGACAGGGTTAGGTGAAAAACTGTTTTTT. Translating gives CASSRKTGLGEKLFF.

This clone showed up just once. The CDR3 bases are TGCGCCAGCAGCTCTGGACAGGGTGGGTCAACTAATGAAAAACTGTTTTTT. Translated, it gives CASSSGQGGSTNEKLFF. The chain recombines TRBV5-1 with TRBJ1-4; 8 bases are shared with TRBD1. CDR3 length equals 17 residues. From germline, CDR1 is SGHRS and CDR2 YFSETQ. The V gene end was trimmed by 3 bases and the J gene end by 0 bases; junction bases not matched to a gene: 7.

The chain couples TRBV10-3 to TRBJ1-1; 7 bases fit TRBD1. CDR1 is ENHRY and CDR2 is SYGVKD in the germline V gene. The ends lost 7 bases at V and 3 bases at J; junction bases unmatched: 5. CDR3 length equals 13 residues. The CDR3 DNA follows: TGTGCCATCACCGGGACAGTAGACACTGAAGCTTTCTTT. Encoded protein: CAITGTVDTEAFF.

V usage is TRBV25-1 and J usage is TRBJ1-1; the match to TRBD1 covers 9 bases. V was clipped by 3 bases and J by 9 bases; unmatched bases: 5. The germline gives CDR1 MGHDK, CDR2 SYGVNS. This CDR3 is 13 amino acids long. The CDR3: CASSDGGTGKAFF. The CDR3 bases are TGTGCCAGCAGTGATGGAGGGACAGGGAAAGCTTTCTTT.

There are a few counts of this clone. CDR3 sequence: CASSVYEQYF. For the CDR3, the DNA is TGTGCCAGCAGTGTATACGAGCAGTACTTC. This chain uses TRBV28 with TRBJ2-7; D is unclear. The length of the CDR3 is 10 residues. The germline CDR1 and CDR2 sequences are MDHEN and SYDVKM. With 5 bases removed from V and 4 bases from J, the gap between germline ends came to 3 bases.

V is TRBV6-5 and J is TRBJ1-5; TRBD1 matches at 8 bases. Germline V CDR1 and CDR2: MNHEY, SVGAGI. V dropped 1 base and J dropped 6; count of bases not matched to a gene: 2. The CDR3 loop spans 14 amino acids. This CDR3 reads CASSYYRGSQPQHF. DNA of the CDR3: TGTGCCAGCAGTTACTACAGGGGGAGTCAGCCCCAGCATTTT.

This chain links TRBV7-3 with TRBJ2-1; 7 bases match TRBD1. The CDR3 is made up of 16 amino acids. Germline CDR1 SGHTA, CDR2 FQGTGA. The ends lost 1 base at V and 0 bases at J; junction bases unmatched: 3. CDR3: CASSLSPGGSYNEQFF. DNA for the CDR3: TGTGCCAGCAGCTTAAGTCCAGGGGGCTCCTACAATGAGCAGTTCTTC.

In nucleotides, the CDR3 is TGTGCCATCTCCTCCCCCAACTATGGCTACACCTTC. It encodes CAISSPNYGYTF. The V call is TRBV28, the J call TRBJ1-2; D gene uncertain. The V gene lost 10 bases and the J gene lost 2 bases, with 11 bases spanning the gap. The germline gives CDR1 MDHEN, CDR2 SYDVKM. The CDR3 consists of 12 residues.

Here the CDR3 DNA reads TGTGCCAGCGGGGGGTCCCCTGGAAACACCATATATTTT. Its protein product is CASGGSPGNTIYF. V is TRBV13 and J is TRBJ1-3; possible D gene TRBD1, 5 bases. CDR3 length: 13 amino acids. CDR1 is PRHDT and CDR2 is FYEKMQ in the germline V gene (reference sequence). Trimming pared 8 bases from V and 2 bases from J, leaving 10 bases between.